The T cell receptor beta chain under discussion was sequenced for a study of shared clonotypes between healthy human individuals (TCRdb year 2020). A note on the overall study: A few men and two women, aged 18 to 49 years, made up the cohort. For each donor, three plates each were used for CD4 naive and CD4 memory, two plates were used for CD8 naive, and one plate was used for CD8 memory. The study deeply sequenced blood TCR repertoires of five healthy adults to estimate repertoire size and the extent of clonotype sharing between individuals. To increase sequencing depth and limit assay-specific biases, different laboratories used diverse techniques to prepare libraries and sequence TCR repertoires. Each donor's leukapheresis produced roughly between roughly 0.9 and 8.9 billion PBMCs. The study at large found these results: Compared with non-shared clonotypes, the clonotypes found in all four sorted-subset donors had higher generation probabilities. Incomplete sequencing was indicated by rarefaction of sorted-subset datasets, despite the large sequencing depth. Naive subsets generally had larger estimated clonotype richness than memory subsets. Based on pairwise subsampling, the degree of clonotype sharing among donors was expected to be affected by sequencing depth. Approximately 4.8% of naive CD4, 3% to 4% of naive CD8, approximately 2.2% of memory CD4, and over 0.35% of memory CD8 clonotypes were shared across a few donors. Sampling was limited to blood, and TCR repertoires in tissue likely differ from TCR repertoires in blood. The genetic and exposure-history diversity represented was limited by the small number of donors.

The V end loses 5 bases and the J end loses 3 bases, and a stretch of 14 bases separates them. CDR1 and CDR2 (SGHTA, FQGNSA) derive from the germline V gene. The CDR3, cysteine through phenylalanine, is 14 amino acids long. Only the CDR3 DNA stays, 42 bases, in frame from base 1. Using the deep immunoSEQ assay, TCR CDR3 regions were amplified from genomic DNA by multiplex PCR. Extracted genomic DNA from each cell subset was distributed evenly across all wells of several immunoSEQ 96-well plates, and each plate was treated as a replicate. Each replicate PCR for sorted subsets received 200 ng genomic DNA, equal to some 32,000 T cell genomes. The purified libraries were quantified using a Qubit 3.0 fluorometer, sized with a Bioanalyzer 2100, and then quantified again using the KAPA Library Quantification kit. Every immunoSEQ 96-well plate was sequenced on a separate single-read 150-cycle Illumina NextSeq 550 flow cell. The study's processing was this. Because the immunoSEQ output included only junctional sequences and no quality scores, the filtering could not be the same as the filtering used for full-length reads. To assign V/J genes and CDR3, sequences were annotated using PyIR, a Python wrapper for IgBLAST v1.9, with IMGT germline references. Reads were removed for weak V/J assignments (E-value above 1e-6), missing CDR3, stop codons, out-of-frame junctions, or ambiguous translated residues. V3J clonotypes were defined by identical inferred V gene, J gene, and CDR3 amino acid sequence. Percentage overlap between repertoires was calculated by dividing the number of shared unique clonotypes by the size of the smaller repertoire. Repertoire richness was assessed with RTK rarefaction, the Chao1 estimator, and Recon v2.1 estimates of unobserved clonotypes. OLGA was used to compute generation probabilities for all TCRbeta clonotypes that the gDNA method yielded from a handful of donors. In TCRdb, the immuneACCESS table is reduced to in-frame sequences with V and J assigned. These tables do not hold every clone; where another copy was compared, an unresolved V gene accounts for under half, and the others remain unexplained. The DNA gave D and trimming, while V, J and clone size come from that table. In this sample the table shows some 2,100,000 clones, approximately 94% of which occur a single time. Over 0.1% of the sample comes from the top ten.

The donors were healthy, HIV-negative adults with no recently reported acute infections or vaccinations. Every donor was a Caucasian adult residing in Nashville, Tennessee, USA. CD4+ T cells were enriched by magnetic negative selection, after which naive cells were positively selected on CD45RA and the negative fraction was taken as the memory subset. Blood was collected by leukapheresis, and PBMCs were isolated by Ficoll-Histopaque density gradient centrifugation and then cryopreserved in liquid nitrogen vapor phase. Purity and quantity of every magnetically sorted T cell population were checked by analytical flow cytometry. From each sorted fraction, genomic DNA was isolated and quantified by UV absorbance on a Nanodrop 2000c. On this clone itself: Its antigen specificity is not known. The sample holds no much larger clone one base away, and base qualities are not on file.

The receptor comes from a man aged 18 to 29 in good health. The rearranged chain carries TRBV7-2 and TRBJ2-7; the D gene is perhaps TRBD1 or TRBD2, each of them matching over 5 bases. The sample was naive CD4+ T cells sorted from blood. The sample's cell subset or site label, in plain terms: CD45RA+ positively selected. The DNA sequence is TGTGCCAGCAGCCCGACAGCGGTCATCTACGAGCAGTACTTC. Its protein reads: CASSPTAVIYEQYF.